These 9 T cell receptor beta chains came from one sample sequenced in a study of T-cell memory formation after mild COVID-19. Each CDR3 protein is one row after TCRdb ran MiXCR on the 5' RACE reads. Of approximately 300,000 distinct CDR3 sequences in the sample, less than 9.5% were seen once. The sequenced material came from PBMCs or a T cell subset sorted from them (not recorded which). The origin of the receptors is a man in his late teens or twenties who had mild COVID-19 (a few samples of this study predate the infection). Cell type and time point are not known.

This clonotype was recorded a few times. The chain has TRBV20-1 and TRBJ2-3; TRBD2 is a possible D gene (6 bases). Trimming took off 0 bases at V and 2 bases at J, with 9 bases between the two ends. The CDR3 sequence is 14 residues long. From germline, CDR1 is DFQATT and CDR2 SNEGSKA (reference sequence). The CDR3, as DNA: TGCAGTGCTAGAGATTGGGAGGCCACAGATACGCAGTATTTT. This encodes CSARDWEATDTQYF.

The chain employs TRBV5-5 and TRBJ1-2, with 8 nucleotides matching TRBD1. This CDR3 is 15 amino acids long. Germline assignment: CDR1 SGHKS and CDR2 YYEKEE (reference sequence). V lost 4 bases and J lost 3; bases outside the gene matches: 8. The CDR3 coding sequence is TGTGCCAGCAGCCGGGTAGGGACAGGCGACTATGGCTACACCTTC. This sequence encodes CASSRVGTGDYGYTF.

This clonotype was counted ten times or more. This chain joins TRBV12-3 or TRBV12-4 and TRBJ1-2; no clear D gene. With 1 base removed from V and 2 bases from J, the gap between germline ends came to 5 bases. The CDR3 consists of 13 residues. The CDR3 region has the DNA TGTGCCAGCAGTTTAGTCGGAAACTATGGCTACACCTTC. It specifies CASSLVGNYGYTF.

This clonotype was seen many times. V usage is TRBV12-3 or TRBV12-4 and J usage is TRBJ2-7, with 7 bases matching TRBD1. J gave up 12 bases and V 7 bases, and 15 bases lay outside the gene matches. The CDR3 is 13 residues long. Here the CDR3 reads CASTQAGTEEPYF. The CDR3 DNA reads TGTGCCAGCACCCAGGCCGGGACAGAAGAACCGTACTTC.

This chain uses TRBV11-2 with TRBJ2-4; 7 bases agree with TRBD2. CDR3 size: 13 residues. Germline V lookup: CDR1 SGHAT, CDR2 FQNNGV. V shed 5 bases and J 15 bases; nucleotides not matched to a gene: 13. CDR3 nucleotides: TGTGCCAGCAGCACCACCGCCCCCGGGGGGAGGTACTTC. This sequence encodes CASSTTAPGGRYF.

This clonotype was observed a handful of times. The chain links TRBV5-1 to TRBJ2-5; 9 nucleotides agree with TRBD1. The CDR3 sequence is 14 residues long. The V gene end was trimmed by 4 bases and the J gene end by 5 bases; junction bases not matched to a gene: 6. CDR1 and CDR2 (germline): SGHRS, YFSETQ. The CDR3 DNA follows: TGCGCCAGCAGCGAGGGACAGGGTCGGGAGACCCAGTACTTC. Its protein product is CASSEGQGRETQYF.

This clonotype appeared many times. J is TRBJ1-1 and V is TRBV23-1, with D possibly being TRBD1 (6 bases). TRBV23-1 is classed as an ORF, of uncertain function. CDR3 length equals 17 residues. Trimming took 1 base from V and 6 from J, leaving 21 bases between them. The CDR3 reads CASSQWDIRGRGPEAFF. CDR3 sequence (DNA): TGCGCCAGCAGTCAATGGGACATCCGAGGACGGGGTCCTGAAGCTTTCTTT.

The gene calls are TRBV7-3 and TRBJ2-6; D gene uncertain. This CDR3 region has 16 residues. The germline V gene has CDR1 SGHTA and CDR2 FQGTGA. The V end lost 0 bases, the J end lost 0 bases, and 6 bases lay between the germline ends. CDR3 region: CASSLTLASGANVLTF. The CDR3, as DNA: TGTGCCAGCAGCTTAACGCTGGCCTCTGGGGCCAACGTCCTGACTTTC.

This clonotype has just a few counts. The chain has TRBV11-2 and TRBJ2-1; 15 nucleotides align to TRBD2. Germline CDR1 reads SGHAT; CDR2 reads FQNNGV. The J segment lost 8 bases and the V segment lost 4 bases, leaving 3 bases of the junction unmatched. CDR3 size: 15 residues. Here the CDR3 reads CASSWTSGGAYEQFF. The DNA for the CDR3 is TGTGCCAGCAGCTGGACTAGCGGGGGGGCTTATGAGCAGTTCTTC.